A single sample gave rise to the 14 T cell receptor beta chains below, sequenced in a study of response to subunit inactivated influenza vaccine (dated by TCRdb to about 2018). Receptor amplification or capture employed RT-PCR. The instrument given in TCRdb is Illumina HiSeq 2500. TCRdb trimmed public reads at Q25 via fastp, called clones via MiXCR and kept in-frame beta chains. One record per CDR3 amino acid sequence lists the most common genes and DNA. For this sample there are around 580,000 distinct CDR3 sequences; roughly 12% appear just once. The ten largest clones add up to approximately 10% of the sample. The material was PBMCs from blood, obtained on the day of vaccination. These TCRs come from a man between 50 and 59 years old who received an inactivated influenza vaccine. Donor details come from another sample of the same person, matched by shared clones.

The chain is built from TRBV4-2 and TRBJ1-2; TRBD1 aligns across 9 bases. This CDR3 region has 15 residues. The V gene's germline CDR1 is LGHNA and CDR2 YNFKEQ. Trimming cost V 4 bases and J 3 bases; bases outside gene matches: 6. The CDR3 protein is CASSPGQGIDYGYTF. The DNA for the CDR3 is TGTGCCAGCAGCCCCGGACAGGGGATCGACTATGGCTACACCTTC.

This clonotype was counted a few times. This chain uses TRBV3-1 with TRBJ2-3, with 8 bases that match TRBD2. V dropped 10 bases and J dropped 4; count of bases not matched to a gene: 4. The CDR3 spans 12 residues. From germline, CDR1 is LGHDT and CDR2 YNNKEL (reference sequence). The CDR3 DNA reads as TGTGCCACAGGGACTAGACCAGATACGCAGTATTTT. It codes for CATGTRPDTQYF.

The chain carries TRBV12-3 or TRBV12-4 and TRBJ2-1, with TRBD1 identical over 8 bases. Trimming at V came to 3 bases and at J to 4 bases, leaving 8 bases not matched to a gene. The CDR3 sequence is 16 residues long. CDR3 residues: CASSFRGTGVYNEQFF. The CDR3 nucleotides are TGTGCCAGCAGTTTTAGGGGGACAGGAGTTTACAATGAGCAGTTCTTC.

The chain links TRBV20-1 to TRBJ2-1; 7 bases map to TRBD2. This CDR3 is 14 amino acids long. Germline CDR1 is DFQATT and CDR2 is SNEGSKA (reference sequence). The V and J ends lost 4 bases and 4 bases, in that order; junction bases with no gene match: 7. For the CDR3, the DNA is TGCAGTGCTAACGGACTAGTGGCTTACAATGAGCAGTTCTTC. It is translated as CSANGLVAYNEQFF.

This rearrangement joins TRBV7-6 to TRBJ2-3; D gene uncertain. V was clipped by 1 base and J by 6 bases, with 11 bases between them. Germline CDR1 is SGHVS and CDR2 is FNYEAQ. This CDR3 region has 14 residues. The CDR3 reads CASSLVPAPDTQYF. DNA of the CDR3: TGTGCCAGCAGCTTAGTACCTGCACCCGATACGCAGTATTTT.

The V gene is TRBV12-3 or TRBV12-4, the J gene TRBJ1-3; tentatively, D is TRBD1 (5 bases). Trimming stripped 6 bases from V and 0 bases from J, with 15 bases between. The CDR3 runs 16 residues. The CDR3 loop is CASRAGTASSGNTIYF. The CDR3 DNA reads TGTGCCAGCAGAGCCGGGACGGCGAGCTCTGGAAACACCATATATTTT.

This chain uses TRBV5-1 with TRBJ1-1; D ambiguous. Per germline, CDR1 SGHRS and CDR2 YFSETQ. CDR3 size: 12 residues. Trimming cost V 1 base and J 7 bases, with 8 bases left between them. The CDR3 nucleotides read TGCGCCAGCAGCTTGTCGGCAGGTGAAGCTTTCTTT. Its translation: CASSLSAGEAFF.

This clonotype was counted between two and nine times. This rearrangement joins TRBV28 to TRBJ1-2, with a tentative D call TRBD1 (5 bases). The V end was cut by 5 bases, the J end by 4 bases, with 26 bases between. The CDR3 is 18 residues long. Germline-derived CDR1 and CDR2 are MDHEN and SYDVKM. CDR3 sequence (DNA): TGTGCCAGCAGTCCTTCCCCTCGAGCAGGGTTTTTTCTCTATGGCTACACCTTC. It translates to CASSPSPRAGFFLYGYTF.

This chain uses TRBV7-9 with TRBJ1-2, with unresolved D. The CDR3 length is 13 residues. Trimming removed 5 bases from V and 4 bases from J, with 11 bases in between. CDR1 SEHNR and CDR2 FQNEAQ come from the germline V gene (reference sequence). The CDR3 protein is CASSGGPSYGYTF. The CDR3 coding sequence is TGTGCCAGCAGCGGCGGGCCGTCCTATGGCTACACCTTC.

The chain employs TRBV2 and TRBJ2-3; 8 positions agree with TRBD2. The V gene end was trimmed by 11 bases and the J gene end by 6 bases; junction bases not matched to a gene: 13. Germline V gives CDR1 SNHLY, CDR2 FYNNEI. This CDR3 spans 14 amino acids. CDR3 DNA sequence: TGTGCCGACAGCCCCGGGGGGGCCGCGGATACGCAGTATTTT. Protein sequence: CADSPGGAADTQYF.

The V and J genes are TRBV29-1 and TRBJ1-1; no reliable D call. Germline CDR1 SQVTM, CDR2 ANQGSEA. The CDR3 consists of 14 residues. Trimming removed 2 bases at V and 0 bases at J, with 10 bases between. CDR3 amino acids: CSVELWSLNTEAFF. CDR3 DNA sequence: TGCAGCGTTGAACTCTGGTCTTTGAACACTGAAGCTTTCTTT. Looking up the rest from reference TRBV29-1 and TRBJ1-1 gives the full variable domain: SAVISQKPSRDICQRGTSLTIQCQVDSQVTMMFWYRQQPGQSLTLIATANQGSEATYESGFVIDKFPISRPNLTFSTLTVSNMSPEDSSIYLCSVELWSLNTEAFFGQGTRLTVV.

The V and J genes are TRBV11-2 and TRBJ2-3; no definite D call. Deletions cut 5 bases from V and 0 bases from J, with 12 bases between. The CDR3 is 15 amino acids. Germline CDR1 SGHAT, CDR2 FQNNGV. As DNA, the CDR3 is TGTGCCAGCAGCCCCGACGGGTCGAGCACAGATACGCAGTATTTT. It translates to CASSPDGSSTDTQYF.

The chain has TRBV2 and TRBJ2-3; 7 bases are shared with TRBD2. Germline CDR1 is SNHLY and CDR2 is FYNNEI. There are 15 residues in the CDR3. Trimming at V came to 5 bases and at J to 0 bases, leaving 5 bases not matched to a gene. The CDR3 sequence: CASSRAGLSTDTQYF. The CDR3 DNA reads TGTGCCAGCAGTCGAGCGGGATTGAGCACAGATACGCAGTATTTT.

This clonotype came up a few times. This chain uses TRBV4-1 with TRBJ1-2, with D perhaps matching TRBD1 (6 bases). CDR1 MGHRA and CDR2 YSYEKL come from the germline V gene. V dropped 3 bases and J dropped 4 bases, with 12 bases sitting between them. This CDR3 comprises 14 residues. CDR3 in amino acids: CASSQLPGAYGYTF. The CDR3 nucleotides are TGCGCCAGCAGCCAGCTCCCAGGGGCCTATGGCTACACCTTC.